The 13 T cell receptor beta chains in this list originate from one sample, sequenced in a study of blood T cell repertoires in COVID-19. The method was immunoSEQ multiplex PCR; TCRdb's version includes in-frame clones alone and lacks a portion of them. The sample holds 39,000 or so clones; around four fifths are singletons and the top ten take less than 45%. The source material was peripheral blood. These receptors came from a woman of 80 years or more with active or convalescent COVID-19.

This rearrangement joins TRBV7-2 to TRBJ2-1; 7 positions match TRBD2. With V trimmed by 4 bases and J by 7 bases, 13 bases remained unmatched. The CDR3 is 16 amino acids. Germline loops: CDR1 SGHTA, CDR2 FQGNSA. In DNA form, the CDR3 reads TGTGCCAGCAGCTCGCGCGGACGGGGAGGGGCTAATGAGCAGTTCTTC. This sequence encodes CASSSRGRGGANEQFF. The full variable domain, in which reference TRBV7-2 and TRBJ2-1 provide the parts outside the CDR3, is GAGVSQSPSNKVTEKGKDVELRCDPISGHTALYWYRQSLGQGLEFLIYFQGNSAPDKSGLPSDRFSAERTGGSVSTLTIQRTQQEDSAVYLCASSSRGRGGANEQFFGPGTRLTVL.

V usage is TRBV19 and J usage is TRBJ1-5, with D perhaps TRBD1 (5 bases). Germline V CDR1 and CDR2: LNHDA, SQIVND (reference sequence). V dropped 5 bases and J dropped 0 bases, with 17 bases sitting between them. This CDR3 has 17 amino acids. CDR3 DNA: TGTGCCAGTAGTTATACAGGCTATACTTATAGCAATCAGCCCCAGCATTTT. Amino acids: CASSYTGYTYSNQPQHF.

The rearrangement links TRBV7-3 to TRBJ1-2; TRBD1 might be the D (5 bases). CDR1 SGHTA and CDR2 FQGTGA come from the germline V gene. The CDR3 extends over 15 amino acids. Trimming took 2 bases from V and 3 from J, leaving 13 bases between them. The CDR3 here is CASSLGFPGDYGYTF. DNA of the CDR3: TGTGCCAGCAGCTTAGGGTTCCCGGGGGACTATGGCTACACCTTC. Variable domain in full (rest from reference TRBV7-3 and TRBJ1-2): GAGVSQTPSNKVTEKGKYVELRCDPISGHTALYWYRQSLGQGPEFLIYFQGTGAADDSGLPNDRFFAVRPEGSVSTLKIQRTERGDSAVYLCASSLGFPGDYGYTFGSGTRLTVV.

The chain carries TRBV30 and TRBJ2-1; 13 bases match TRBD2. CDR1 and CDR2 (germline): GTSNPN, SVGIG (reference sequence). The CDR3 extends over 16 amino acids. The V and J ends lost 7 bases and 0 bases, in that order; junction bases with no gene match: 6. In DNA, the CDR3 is TGTGCCTCGGGACTAGCGGGACCTAGCTCCTACAATGAGCAGTTCTTC. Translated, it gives CASGLAGPSSYNEQFF.

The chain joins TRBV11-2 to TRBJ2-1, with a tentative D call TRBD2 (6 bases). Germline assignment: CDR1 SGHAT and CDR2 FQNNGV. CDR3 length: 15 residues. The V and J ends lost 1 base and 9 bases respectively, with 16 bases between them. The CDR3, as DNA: TGTGCCAGCAGCTTAGTTGCGGCGGGATCGGGTGAGCAGTTCTTC. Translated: CASSLVAAGSGEQFF.

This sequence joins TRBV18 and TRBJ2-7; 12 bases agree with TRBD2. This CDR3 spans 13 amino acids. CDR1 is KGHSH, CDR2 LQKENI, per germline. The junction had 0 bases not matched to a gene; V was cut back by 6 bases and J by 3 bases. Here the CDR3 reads CASSTSGSYEQYF. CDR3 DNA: TGTGCCAGCTCGACTAGCGGGAGCTACGAGCAGTACTTC.

CDR3 DNA sequence: TGTGCCAGCAGCGATGGGACAGCTAAAGAGGAAGGAGCTTTCTTT. As protein: CASSDGTAKEEGAFF. V gene TRBV6-5 combines with J gene TRBJ1-1; 7 bases fit TRBD1. Germline lookup yields CDR1 MNHEY and CDR2 SVGAGI. The CDR3 is 15 residues long. After removal of 6 bases from V and 10 bases from J, the junction contained 17 bases not matched to a gene.

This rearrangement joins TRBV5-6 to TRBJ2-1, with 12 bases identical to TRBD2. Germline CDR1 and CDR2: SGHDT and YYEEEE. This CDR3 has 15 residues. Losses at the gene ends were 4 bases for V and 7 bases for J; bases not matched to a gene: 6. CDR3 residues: CASSRGLAGINEQFF. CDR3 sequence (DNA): TGTGCCAGCAGCCGCGGACTAGCGGGAATTAATGAGCAGTTCTTC.

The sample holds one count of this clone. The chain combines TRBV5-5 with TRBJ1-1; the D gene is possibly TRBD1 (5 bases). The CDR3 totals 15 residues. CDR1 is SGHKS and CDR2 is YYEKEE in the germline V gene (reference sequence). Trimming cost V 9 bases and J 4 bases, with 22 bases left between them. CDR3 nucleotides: TGTGCCACCCAACGGGGGGACCATACAGGCACTGAAGCTTTCTTT. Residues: CATQRGDHTGTEAFF.

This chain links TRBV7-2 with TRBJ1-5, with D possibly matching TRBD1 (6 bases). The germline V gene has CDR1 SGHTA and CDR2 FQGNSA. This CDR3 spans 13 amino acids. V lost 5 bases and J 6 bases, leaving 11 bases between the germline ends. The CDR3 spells CASSVQGLQPQHF. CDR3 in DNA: TGTGCCAGCAGCGTTCAGGGGCTTCAGCCCCAGCATTTT.

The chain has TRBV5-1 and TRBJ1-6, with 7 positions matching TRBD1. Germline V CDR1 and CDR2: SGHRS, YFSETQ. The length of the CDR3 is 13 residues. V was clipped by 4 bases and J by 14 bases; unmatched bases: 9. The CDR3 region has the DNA TGCGCCAGCAGCCGGGCAGGGGGGATGTCCCTCCACTTT. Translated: CASSRAGGMSLHF.

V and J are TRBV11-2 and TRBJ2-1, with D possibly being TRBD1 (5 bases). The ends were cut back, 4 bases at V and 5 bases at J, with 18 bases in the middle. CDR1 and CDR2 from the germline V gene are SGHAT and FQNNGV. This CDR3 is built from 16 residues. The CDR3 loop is CASSSVLLRGNNEQFF. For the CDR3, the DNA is TGTGCCAGCAGCTCGGTACTCCTAAGGGGCAACAATGAGCAGTTCTTC.

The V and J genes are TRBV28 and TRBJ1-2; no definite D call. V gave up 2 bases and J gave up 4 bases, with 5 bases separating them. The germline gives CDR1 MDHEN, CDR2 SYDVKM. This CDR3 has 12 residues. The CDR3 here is CASSLPVYGYTF. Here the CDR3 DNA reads TGTGCCAGCAGTTTACCAGTCTATGGCTACACCTTC.